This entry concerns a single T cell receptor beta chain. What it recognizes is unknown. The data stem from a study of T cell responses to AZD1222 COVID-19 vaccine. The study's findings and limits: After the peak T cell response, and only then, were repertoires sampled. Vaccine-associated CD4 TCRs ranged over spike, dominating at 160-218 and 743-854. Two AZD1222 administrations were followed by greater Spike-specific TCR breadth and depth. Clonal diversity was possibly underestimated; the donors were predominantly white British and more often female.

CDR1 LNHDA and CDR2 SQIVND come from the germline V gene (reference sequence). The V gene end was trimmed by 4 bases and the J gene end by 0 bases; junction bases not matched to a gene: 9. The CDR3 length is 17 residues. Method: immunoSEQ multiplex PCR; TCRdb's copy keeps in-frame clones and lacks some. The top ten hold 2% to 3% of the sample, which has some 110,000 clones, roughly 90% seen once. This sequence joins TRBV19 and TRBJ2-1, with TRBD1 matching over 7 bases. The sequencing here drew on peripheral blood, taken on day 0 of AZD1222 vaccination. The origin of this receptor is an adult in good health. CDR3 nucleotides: TGTGCCAGTAGTAGACAGGGTCTCCTCAGCTCCTACAATGAGCAGTTCTTC. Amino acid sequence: CASSRQGLLSSYNEQFF.